The 9 T cell receptor beta chains reported below all come from one sample, sequenced in a study of CD4 and CD8 cells across lung adenocarcinoma regions. MiXCR, applied by TCRdb to the PCR reads, yields one record per CDR3 protein. The table has some 5,000 distinct CDR3 sequences, approximately 59% seen once; the top ten hold less than 25%. Sequencing used CD4+ T cells from the center of a lung tumor. These receptors came from a female donor with lung adenocarcinoma. The CD4 and CD8 labels of this study may be unreliable.

J is TRBJ2-3 and V is TRBV6-4; D perhaps matches TRBD1 (6 bases). V was clipped by 6 bases and J by 1 base, with 11 bases between them. Per germline, CDR1 MRHNA and CDR2 SNTAGT. CDR3 length: 14 residues. The CDR3 bases are TGTGCCAGCAGCCAGGGGTCGGGCACAGATACGCAGTATTTT. Amino acids: CASSQGSGTDTQYF.

With regard to this clonotype: The CDR3 does not end in the conserved phenylalanine or tryptophan, so this is likely a read error. This chain links TRBV6-1 with TRBJ2-1; D gene ambiguous. The J call is doubtful: the DNA matches TRBJ2-7 better. The CDR3 loop spans 12 amino acids. CDR1 MNHNS and CDR2 SASEGT come from the germline V gene. The CDR3, as DNA: TGTGCCAGCAGCATCCATAACTACGAGCAGTACTCC. This gives the protein CASSIHNYEQYS.

By share, this clonotype counts as large (0.1 to 1%). The genes are TRBV6-1 and TRBJ2-1; no reliable D call. V shed 6 bases and J shed 9 bases, with 9 bases lying between them. Germline loops: CDR1 MNHNS, CDR2 SASEGT. The CDR3 has 11 amino acids. The CDR3 sequence: CASRLYSEQFF. The CDR3 DNA sequence: TGTGCCAGCAGACTTTATAGTGAGCAGTTCTTC.

Only a few counts were recorded for this clonotype. The rearrangement uses TRBV7-2 and TRBJ2-1, with D perhaps assigned TRBD1 or TRBD2 (5 bases each). V was shortened by 5 bases and J by 8 bases, with 13 bases between the two germline ends. From germline, CDR1 is SGHTA and CDR2 FQGNSA. There are 13 residues in the CDR3. Written as DNA, the CDR3 is TGTGCCAGCAGCCAGACGAGGGACGATGAGCAGTTCTTC. It yields the protein CASSQTRDDEQFF.

The chain links TRBV11-1 to TRBJ2-1, with 13 bases identical to TRBD2. V shed 8 bases and J 4 bases; nucleotides not matched to a gene: 5. The CDR3 contains 15 residues. The germline gives CDR1 SGHAT, CDR2 FQDESV (reference sequence). CDR3 sequence: CASCPLAGGYNEQFF. CDR3 DNA: TGTGCCAGCTGCCCACTAGCGGGGGGGTACAATGAGCAGTTCTTC.

The chain links TRBV5-5 to TRBJ2-1, with D unclear. There are 15 residues in the CDR3. CDR1 is SGHKS and CDR2 is YYEKEE in the germline V gene (reference sequence). The V and J ends lost 6 bases and 1 base respectively, with 14 bases between them. Here the CDR3 DNA reads TGTGCCAGCACCCCTTTAGGGAATTCCTACAATGAGCAGTTCTTC. Protein: CASTPLGNSYNEQFF.

Note on this clonotype: As the CDR3 is not closed by the conserved phenylalanine or tryptophan, this likely results from a read error. The chain recombines TRBV7-2 with TRBJ2-5; D uncertain. The DNA end favors TRBJ2-1, so the J call may be wrong. CDR3 size: 12 residues. Germline-derived CDR1 and CDR2 are SGHTA and FQGNSA. CDR3 sequence: CASSSYGGGQFS. CDR3 sequence (DNA): TGTGCCAGCAGTTCTTACGGCGGCGGGCAGTTCTCA.

This sequence joins TRBV11-3 and TRBJ2-1; 11 bases align to TRBD1. The CDR3 runs 19 residues. V lost 1 base, J lost 0 bases, and 8 bases stayed unmatched. Germline-derived CDR1 and CDR2 are SGHNT and YENEEA. CDR3 nucleotide sequence: TGTGCCAGCAGCTTAGGGTGGAGCGGGACAGGGGGCTCCTACAATGAGCAGTTCTTC. Encoded protein: CASSLGWSGTGGSYNEQFF.

CDR3 region: CAISVEREGQPQHF. For the CDR3, the DNA is TGTGCCATCAGTGTGGAAAGGGAGGGTCAGCCCCAGCATTTT. This chain joins TRBV10-3 and TRBJ1-5; D is ambiguous. This CDR3 has 14 amino acids. Per germline, CDR1 ENHRY and CDR2 SYGVKD. V was trimmed by 4 bases and J by 6 bases, leaving 13 bases between them.